Shown below are 24 T cell receptor beta chains from a single sample sequenced in a study of T-cell reconstitution after alpha-beta-depleted transplantation in children. A library of TCRbeta sequences, prepared with unique molecular identifiers, was generated. TCRdb re-analysed the PCR reads in MiXCR, keeping a single row per CDR3 protein. The sample yields 280,000 or so distinct CDR3 sequences, around a tenth seen once. The source was peripheral blood, collected 180 days after TCRalphabeta/CD19-depleted stem cell transplant. The receptors here all came from a male patient between 2 and 10 years old who had a stem cell transplant for chronic granulomatous disease, so the T cells may come from the graft donor.

In this sample, this clonotype turned up many times. The chain carries TRBV7-2 and TRBJ2-5; 9 bases map to TRBD2. This CDR3 spans 19 amino acids. Trimming removed 5 bases from V and 1 base from J; junction bases left unmatched: 17. Germline V lookup: CDR1 SGHTA, CDR2 FQGNSA. The CDR3 DNA is TGTGCCAGCAGCCCGATCAGCCCGGGACTAGCCAAGACCCAAGAGACCCAGTACTTC. Protein product: CASSPISPGLAKTQETQYF.

Many counts were recorded for this clonotype. This chain links TRBV29-1 with TRBJ2-1; TRBD2 matches 11 bases. V shed 3 bases, J shed 4 bases, and the junction held 8 bases outside the gene matches. The length of the CDR3 is 16 residues. Germline lookup yields CDR1 SQVTM and CDR2 ANQGSEA. CDR3 in amino acids: CSVDGSGRATYNEQFF. In DNA form, the CDR3 reads TGCAGCGTTGATGGTAGCGGGAGGGCCACGTACAATGAGCAGTTCTTC.

This chain uses TRBV5-4 with TRBJ2-7; 8 bases agree with TRBD1. Per germline, CDR1 SGHNT and CDR2 YYREEE (reference sequence). V shed 1 base and J 5 bases; nucleotides not matched to a gene: 8. This CDR3 region has 15 residues. CDR3 residues: CASSLRRQGRHEQYF. The CDR3 DNA reads as TGTGCCAGCAGCTTGAGGAGACAGGGGCGCCACGAGCAGTACTTC.

This clonotype was observed many times. The V and J genes are TRBV29-1 and TRBJ2-7; 9 nucleotides agree with TRBD1. This CDR3 contains 16 residues. Germline V gives CDR1 SQVTM, CDR2 ANQGSEA. V was clipped by 6 bases and J by 2 bases; unmatched bases: 14. CDR3 region: CSVVGGNRGRPYEQYF. DNA of the CDR3: TGCAGCGTCGTGGGGGGAAACAGGGGGCGCCCCTACGAGCAGTACTTC.

This clonotype was counted at least ten times. The gene calls are TRBV24-1 and TRBJ2-1; 9 bases agree with TRBD1. CDR3 length: 15 amino acids. Germline-derived CDR1 and CDR2 are KGHDR and SFDVKD. Trimming took 4 bases from V and 7 from J; bases not matched to a gene: 7. CDR3 in DNA: TGTGCCACCAGTGACACGGGACAGGGCGGGAATGAGCAGTTCTTC. It yields the protein CATSDTGQGGNEQFF.

This clonotype was observed a few times. CDR3 in amino acids: CASRQRVSGANVLTF. In DNA form, the CDR3 reads TGTGCCAGTAGGCAACGGGTCTCTGGGGCCAACGTCCTGACTTTC. The V call is TRBV19, the J call TRBJ2-6; D is ambiguous. This CDR3 is 15 amino acids long. The V gene lost 6 bases and the J gene lost 0 bases, with 9 bases spanning the gap. Germline CDR1 reads LNHDA; CDR2 reads SQIVND (reference sequence). Using reference TRBV19 and TRBJ2-6 for the parts outside the CDR3, the full variable domain is DGGITQSPKYLFRKEGQNVTLSCEQNLNHDAMYWYRQDPGQGLRLIYYSQIVNDFQKGDIAEGYSVSREKKESFPLTVTSAQKNPTAFYLCASRQRVSGANVLTFGAGSRLTVL.

The genes are TRBV14 and TRBJ2-7; 9 bases match TRBD1. V shed 10 bases and J 6 bases; nucleotides not matched to a gene: 10. CDR1 SGHDN and CDR2 FVKESK come from the germline V gene. This CDR3 comprises 13 residues. This chain's CDR3 is CATKQGARSEQYF. CDR3 DNA: TGTGCCACCAAACAGGGGGCGCGCAGCGAGCAGTACTTC.

This clonotype has at least ten counts. The genes are TRBV27 and TRBJ2-3; D unclear. Germline CDR1 and CDR2: MNHEY and SMNVEV (reference sequence). This CDR3 has 15 amino acids. Trimming took 2 bases from V and 6 from J, leaving 15 bases between them. In DNA form, the CDR3 reads TGTGCCAGCAGTTTAGGTGTGCGTCCCAAGGATACGCAGTATTTT. Translated: CASSLGVRPKDTQYF.

This clonotype was seen at least ten times. The chain couples TRBV29-1 to TRBJ2-3, with TRBD1 matching over 9 bases. The J segment lost 5 bases and the V segment lost 6 bases, leaving 24 bases of the junction unmatched. The germline V gene encodes CDR1 SQVTM and CDR2 ANQGSEA. The CDR3 is 19 amino acids. The DNA of the CDR3 is TGCAGCGTCCACCTACGGGGGAGGGACAGGGAGCGGGAATTAGATACGCAGTATTTT. Protein product: CSVHLRGRDRERELDTQYF.

This clonotype was seen repeatedly, ten times or more. The chain links TRBV5-1 to TRBJ2-7, with D tentatively TRBD2 (5 bases). CDR1 and CDR2 (germline): SGHRS, YFSETQ. The CDR3 spans 11 residues. V was clipped by 2 bases and J by 7 bases, with 7 bases between them. The CDR3, as DNA: TGCGCCAGCAGCTTCGGCGGGGAGCAGTACTTC. As protein: CASSFGGEQYF.

This clonotype has ten or more counts. CDR3 in amino acids: CASSESGLETQYF. CDR3 in DNA: TGCGCCAGCAGTGAGTCGGGGTTAGAGACCCAGTACTTC. The chain is built from TRBV10-1 and TRBJ2-5; D ambiguous. Germline V gene sequence: CDR1 WNHNN, CDR2 SYGVQD (reference sequence). The CDR3 runs 13 residues. V lost 0 bases, J lost 4 bases, and 6 bases lay in between.

The sample holds many counts of this clonotype. Mismatch with germline at one junction end may stem from a read error. The V and J genes are TRBV28 and TRBJ2-7; a weak D match, TRBD1 (5 bases). CDR3 length equals 13 residues. From germline, CDR1 is MDHEN and CDR2 SYDVKM. The CDR3 sequence: CASSPPGHYGQYF. The CDR3 region has the DNA TGTGCCAGCAGTCCGCCTGGACACTACGGGCAGTACTTC.

This clonotype was seen at least ten times. This rearrangement joins TRBV7-2 to TRBJ2-7; 9 positions agree with TRBD2. V trimming: 1 base; J trimming: 1 base; junction bases outside the gene matches: 2. The CDR3 consists of 15 residues. Germline values: CDR1 SGHTA, CDR2 FQGNSA. The CDR3 protein is CASSLGTSASYEQYF. CDR3 bases: TGTGCCAGCAGCTTAGGGACTAGCGCATCCTACGAGCAGTACTTC.

There are many counts of this clonotype. CDR3 in amino acids: CSVDTSGANVLTF. CDR3 coding DNA: TGCAGCGTTGATACCTCTGGGGCCAACGTCCTGACTTTC. The V call is TRBV29-1, the J call TRBJ2-6, with D uncertain. The CDR3 covers 13 residues. Trimming removed 3 bases at V and 0 bases at J, with 3 bases between. Germline CDR1 and CDR2: SQVTM and ANQGSEA.

A remark on this clonotype: Possible read error: a much larger clone is one base away. This chain connects TRBV7-3 to TRBJ2-2; possible D gene TRBD2, 5 bases. The CDR3 consists of 13 residues. Germline assignment: CDR1 SGHTA and CDR2 FQGTGA. The DNA of the CDR3 is TGTGCCAGCAGCCCGACCCCGACCGGGGAGCAGTTTTTT. This codes for CASSPTPTGEQFF.

This clonotype was recorded many times. This chain uses TRBV7-2 with TRBJ2-3; the match to TRBD2 covers 14 bases. The CDR3 runs 17 residues. V lost 0 bases, J lost 3 bases, and 2 bases stayed unmatched. Germline values: CDR1 SGHTA, CDR2 FQGNSA. Written as DNA, the CDR3 is TGTGCCAGCAGCTTAGCCGGGACTAGCGGGAGTACAGATACGCAGTATTTT. Amino acids: CASSLAGTSGSTDTQYF.

This clonotype was recorded at least ten times. The chain links TRBV23-1 to TRBJ2-4; D gene unclear. TRBV23-1 is an ORF for which the function is uncertain. The CDR3 is 14 residues long. The germline V and J ends were trimmed by 5 bases and 0 bases, with 8 bases remaining between them. The chain's CDR3 is CASSRVLAKNIQYF. In DNA, the CDR3 is TGCGCCAGCAGTAGGGTTCTAGCCAAAAACATTCAGTACTTC.

This clonotype was counted at least ten times. The chain links TRBV7-2 to TRBJ2-7; no definite D call. Trimming took off 3 bases at V and 3 bases at J, with 9 bases between the two ends. The CDR3 spans 13 residues. Germline V gives CDR1 SGHTA, CDR2 FQGNSA. The CDR3 DNA reads TGTGCCAGCAGCTTCCCATTGGGCTACGAGCAGTACTTC. It translates to CASSFPLGYEQYF.

Ten or more counts support this clonotype. As DNA, the CDR3 is TGTGCCATCGCGGGGACCTACAATGAGCAGTTCTTC. This translates into CAIAGTYNEQFF. This chain joins TRBV10-3 and TRBJ2-1, with D possibly TRBD2 on 6 matching bases. The CDR3 runs 12 residues. Trimming shortened V by 8 bases and J by 2 bases, and 7 bases separated the two germline ends. Germline CDR1 reads ENHRY; CDR2 reads SYGVKD.

This clonotype was counted ten times or more. The chain employs TRBV7-8 and TRBJ2-7, with 10 bases that match TRBD1. This CDR3 comprises 15 residues. V was pared by 5 bases and J by 3 bases, with 7 bases of the junction left unmatched. Looked up from germline, CDR1 is SGHVS and CDR2 is FQNEAQ. The CDR3 sequence: CASSGAGTGVYEQYF. The CDR3 DNA reads TGTGCCAGCAGCGGAGCCGGGACAGGGGTCTACGAGCAGTACTTC.

There are many counts of this clonotype. The V call is TRBV2, the J call TRBJ2-7; 11 nucleotides align to TRBD1. Germline trimming cut 7 bases from V and 0 bases from J; bases unmatched to any gene: 5. From germline, CDR1 is SNHLY and CDR2 FYNNEI. The CDR3 consists of 15 residues. Here the CDR3 DNA reads TGTGCCAGCAAATCCGGGACAGGGGGCTCCTACGAGCAGTACTTC. Protein: CASKSGTGGSYEQYF.

In its sample, this clonotype was seen many times. The chain uses TRBV12-3 or TRBV12-4 and TRBJ2-2; the D is unclear. Trimming took 3 bases from V and 5 from J, leaving 10 bases between them. The CDR3 sequence is 14 residues long. CDR3 sequence reads: CASSFRRLTGELFF. The CDR3 region has the DNA TGTGCCAGCAGTTTTCGTAGACTGACCGGGGAGCTGTTTTTT.

About this clonotype: A junction end diverges from the germline sequence, so it may reflect a read error. The chain has TRBV4-2 and TRBJ2-7; D perhaps matches TRBD1 (5 bases). This CDR3 is 13 amino acids long. CDR1 and CDR2 from the germline V gene are LGHNA and YNFKEQ. The CDR3 sequence is CARSPGPTYEQYF. CDR3 DNA sequence: TGTGCCAGGAGCCCAGGGCCAACCTACGAGCAGTACTTC.

At least ten counts were recorded for this clonotype. The V call is TRBV7-6, the J call TRBJ2-1, with D unclear. This CDR3 spans 18 amino acids. The ends were cut back, 2 bases at V and 10 bases at J, with 27 bases in the middle. Germline CDR1 reads SGHVS; CDR2 reads FNYEAQ. The CDR3 loop is CASSLLSSAGLSLKEQFF. CDR3 in DNA: TGTGCCAGCAGCTTATTGAGCTCTGCCGGGCTATCTCTCAAAGAGCAGTTCTTC. The whole variable domain, filled in from reference TRBV7-6 and TRBJ2-1, reads GAGVSQSPRYKVTKRGQDVALRCDPISGHVSLYWYRQALGQGPEFLTYFNYEAQQDKSGLPNDRFSAERPEGSISTLTIQRTEQRDSAMYRCASSLLSSAGLSLKEQFFGPGTRLTVL.